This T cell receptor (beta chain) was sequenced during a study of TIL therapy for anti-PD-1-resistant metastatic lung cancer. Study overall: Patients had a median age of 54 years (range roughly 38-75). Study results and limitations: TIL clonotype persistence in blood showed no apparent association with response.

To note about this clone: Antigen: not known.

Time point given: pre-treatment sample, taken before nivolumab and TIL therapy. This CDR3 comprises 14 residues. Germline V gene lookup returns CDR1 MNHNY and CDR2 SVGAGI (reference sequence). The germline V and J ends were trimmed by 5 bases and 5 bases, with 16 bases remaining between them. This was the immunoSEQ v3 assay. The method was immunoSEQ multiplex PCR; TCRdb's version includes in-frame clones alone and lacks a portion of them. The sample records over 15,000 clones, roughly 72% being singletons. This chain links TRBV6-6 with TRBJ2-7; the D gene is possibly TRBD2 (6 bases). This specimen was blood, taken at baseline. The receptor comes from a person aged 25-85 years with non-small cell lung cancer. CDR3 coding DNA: TGTGCCAGCAGTCCCGAGACGGGGGTGAACGAGCAGTACTTC. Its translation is CASSPETGVNEQYF.